What follows are 8 T cell receptor beta chains derived from one specimen sequenced in a study of blood T cell repertoires in COVID-19 (dated by TCRdb to 2019 to 2021). The library was produced with the immunoSEQ multiplex PCR assay. In TCRdb, the immuneACCESS table is reduced to in-frame sequences with V and J assigned. These tables do not hold every clone; where another copy was compared, an unresolved V gene accounts for under half, and the others remain unexplained. The sample table contains 150,000 to 200,000 clones; only one count was recorded for about 80% of them. Roughly 19% of the sample is held by the ten biggest clonotypes. The sequencing input was peripheral blood. All receptors come from an elderly woman with acute or convalescent COVID-19.

The count of this clone is one. In nucleotides, the CDR3 is TGTGCCAGCAGTCCTACTGGACAAGGGTCGTATGGCTACACCTTC. It encodes CASSPTGQGSYGYTF. V is TRBV6-4 and J is TRBJ1-2; possible D gene TRBD1, 5 bases. V was cut by 5 bases and J by 5 bases, with 18 bases left in between. Germline CDR1 is MRHNA and CDR2 is SNTAGT. The CDR3 totals 15 residues.

The chain employs TRBV13 and TRBJ2-5, with 15 positions matching TRBD2. Germline CDR1 and CDR2: PRHDT and FYEKMQ (reference sequence). Trimming removed 5 bases from V and 5 bases from J; junction bases left unmatched: 9. The CDR3 covers 17 residues. This chain's CDR3 is CASSLGLAGGIGETQYF. In DNA, the CDR3 is TGTGCCAGCAGCCTGGGACTAGCGGGAGGCATCGGGGAGACCCAGTACTTC.

The genes are TRBV7-9 and TRBJ2-7; TRBD1 agrees at 7 bases. The germline V gene encodes CDR1 SEHNR and CDR2 FQNEAQ (reference sequence). Trimming removed 4 bases from V and 5 bases from J; junction bases left unmatched: 2. The CDR3 length is 12 residues. CDR3 protein: CASSWDRNEQYF. The CDR3 DNA is TGTGCCAGCAGCTGGGACAGAAACGAGCAGTACTTC. The variable domain in full, completed from reference TRBV7-9 and TRBJ2-7, reads DTGVSQNPRHKITKRGQNVTFRCDPISEHNRLYWYRQTLGQGPEFLTYFQNEAQLEKSRLLSDRFSAERPKGSFSTLEIQRTEQGDSAMYLCASSWDRNEQYFGPGTRLTVT.

The chain carries TRBV27 and TRBJ2-3; TRBD2 aligns across 13 bases. The CDR3 runs to 15 residues. The V and J ends lost 3 bases and 6 bases, in that order; junction bases with no gene match: 3. CDR1 is MNHEY, CDR2 SMNVEV, per germline (reference sequence). The CDR3 loop is CASSLGTSGTDTQYF. CDR3 sequence (DNA): TGTGCCAGCAGTTTGGGGACTAGCGGGACCGATACGCAGTATTTT.

The genes are TRBV18 and TRBJ1-1; D perhaps matches TRBD1 (6 bases). The CDR3 totals 14 residues. Looked up from germline, CDR1 is KGHSH and CDR2 is LQKENI. V was cut by 4 bases and J by 5 bases, with 14 bases left in between. The CDR3 loop reads CASSQRTVQTEAFF. DNA of the CDR3: TGTGCCAGCTCACAAAGGACAGTACAAACTGAAGCTTTCTTT.

This clone has just a few counts. The CDR3 bases are TGTGCCAGCAGCCCGGACGGCGGGAGAAACATTCAGTACTTC. Amino acid sequence: CASSPDGGRNIQYF. The V call is TRBV7-2, the J call TRBJ2-4; 7 nucleotides agree with TRBD2. The germline gives CDR1 SGHTA, CDR2 FQGNSA. The CDR3 extends over 14 amino acids. Unmatched junction bases numbered 7, after V lost 5 bases and J lost 6 bases.

The CDR3, as DNA: TGCGCCAGCAGCTTGGGTCTACCTGGCGAGCAGTACTTC. Translated, it gives CASSLGLPGEQYF. The chain couples TRBV5-1 to TRBJ2-7, with no clear D. Deletions cut 0 bases from V and 6 bases from J, with 10 bases between. The CDR3 is 13 amino acids. Germline V lookup: CDR1 SGHRS, CDR2 YFSETQ. Together with reference TRBV5-1 and TRBJ2-7, the CDR3 gives the full variable domain: KAGVTQTPRYLIKTRGQQVTLSCSPISGHRSVSWYQQTPGQGLQFLFEYFSETQRNKGNFPGRFSGRQFSNSRSEMNVSTLELGDSALYLCASSLGLPGEQYFGPGTRLTVT.

This chain uses TRBV4-1 with TRBJ2-7; D gene ambiguous. The CDR3 length is 14 residues. V was trimmed by 2 bases and J by 0 bases, leaving 8 bases between them. Germline values: CDR1 MGHRA, CDR2 YSYEKL. CDR3 bases: TGCGCCAGCAGCCAAACGGGTGTCTCCTACGAGCAGTACTTC. This codes for CASSQTGVSYEQYF.